This T cell receptor (beta chain) was sequenced in a study of beta chain features in type 1 diabetes. Points from the study as a whole: The study notes PCR might favor shorter templates equally in patients and controls. Insertions at VDJ junctions were less frequent in type 1 diabetes patients. These patients also deleted more nucleotides at the same junctions. TCRB CDR3 length was moderately but significantly reduced in all four CD4+ subsets of Type 1 diabetes patients.

Researchers reported sorting CD4+ naive, central memory, regulatory and stem cell-like memory cells via CD45RO/CCR7/CD25/CD127/CD95/CD27. This clone appeared a few times. What it recognizes is unknown. Expressed TCRB transcripts were sequenced because the entire RNA isolate underwent reverse transcription. TCRdb's copy holds only in-frame clones and misses some; the assay was immunoSEQ multiplex PCR. Of 120,000 or so clones in the sample, approximately 16% were seen once. Sequenced material: central memory CD4+ T cells from blood. This clonotype was obtained from a man in his thirties or forties with type 1 diabetes.

The CDR3 nucleotides read TGTGCCAGCAGCCAAGACAGGGGTCTTTCGTACCAAGAGACCCAGTACTTC. Translation: CASSQDRGLSYQETQYF. The rearrangement links TRBV14 to TRBJ2-5; a possible D gene is TRBD1 (6 bases). Trimming removed 0 bases from V and 0 bases from J, with 14 bases in between. Germline V gives CDR1 SGHDN, CDR2 FVKESK. This CDR3 region has 17 residues.